The 10 T cell receptor beta chains given below trace back to one sample, sequenced in a study of T cells in Graves' hyperthyroidism and ophthalmopathy. Authors of the study amplified TCR beta CDR3 regions from RNA transcripts. During a first-round RT-PCR of the TCR CDR3, the HTBI primer set was used. Each CDR3 protein is one row after TCRdb ran MiXCR on the multiplex PCR reads. The sample records 600,000 to 700,000 distinct CDR3 sequences, 14% to 15% being singletons. Source material: blood. Receptors originate from a woman aged 40 to 50 with Graves' ophthalmopathy.

In this sample, this clonotype turned up many times. The V call is TRBV6-2 or TRBV6-3, the J call TRBJ1-2; no firm D call. The V gene lost 6 bases and the J gene lost 3 bases, with 11 bases spanning the gap. Germline V gene sequence: CDR1 MNHEY, CDR2 SVGEGT. The CDR3 is 13 residues long. The CDR3 bases are TGTGCCAGCAGATTGACACCTGACTATGGCTACACCTTC. This encodes CASRLTPDYGYTF.

The chain joins TRBV5-1 to TRBJ1-2; 10 bases line up with TRBD1. This CDR3 comprises 15 residues. Germline lookup yields CDR1 SGHRS and CDR2 YFSETQ. Trimming removed 0 bases from V and 6 bases from J; junction bases left unmatched: 5. The DNA of the CDR3 is TGCGCCAGCAGCTTGGGTTCGACAGGGGGCCATGGCTACACCTTC. Translating gives CASSLGSTGGHGYTF. Complete variable domain (other parts from reference TRBV5-1 and TRBJ1-2): KAGVTQTPRYLIKTRGQQVTLSCSPISGHRSVSWYQQTPGQGLQFLFEYFSETQRNKGNFPGRFSGRQFSNSRSEMNVSTLELGDSALYLCASSLGSTGGHGYTFGSGTRLTVV.

This clonotype showed up many times. The chain uses TRBV19 and TRBJ1-2; D may be TRBD1 (5 bases). The V end lost 7 bases, the J end lost 2 bases, and 14 bases lay between the germline ends. The length of the CDR3 is 14 residues. Looked up from germline, CDR1 is LNHDA and CDR2 is SQIVND (reference sequence). CDR3 nucleotides: TGTGCCAGTAACCGGGGGGGGGAGAACTATGGCTACACCTTC. It yields the protein CASNRGGENYGYTF.

The V call is TRBV5-1, the J call TRBJ2-7; 8 bases line up with TRBD2. CDR3 size: 14 residues. Per germline, CDR1 SGHRS and CDR2 YFSETQ. V was clipped by 1 base and J by 3 bases; unmatched bases: 3. The CDR3 here is CASSLSGSFYEQYF. CDR3 bases: TGCGCCAGCAGCTTGAGCGGGAGTTTCTACGAGCAGTACTTC. Variable domain in full (rest from reference TRBV5-1 and TRBJ2-7): KAGVTQTPRYLIKTRGQQVTLSCSPISGHRSVSWYQQTPGQGLQFLFEYFSETQRNKGNFPGRFSGRQFSNSRSEMNVSTLELGDSALYLCASSLSGSFYEQYFGPGTRLTVT.

The chain employs TRBV9 and TRBJ2-6; 8 bases fit TRBD2. CDR3 size: 19 residues. The V gene's germline CDR1 is SGDLS and CDR2 YYNGEE. The ends lost 3 bases at V and 3 bases at J; junction bases unmatched: 14. The CDR3 is CASSADGTGGPSGANVLTF. The CDR3 DNA reads TGTGCCAGCAGCGCCGATGGGACGGGAGGGCCTAGTGGGGCCAACGTCCTGACTTTC.

Ten or more counts support this clonotype. This chain links TRBV20-1 with TRBJ2-7; TRBD2 matches at 8 bases. The CDR3 extends over 15 amino acids. V lost 1 base and J lost 3; bases outside the gene matches: 8. Germline assignment: CDR1 DFQATT and CDR2 SNEGSKA (reference sequence). CDR3 DNA: TGCAGTGCTAGAGCCCAAGGGACTAGGAACTACGAGCAGTACTTC. It encodes CSARAQGTRNYEQYF.

This clonotype appeared many times. The rearrangement uses TRBV29-1 and TRBJ2-7; 10 bases line up with TRBD2. The CDR3 runs to 13 residues. Per the germline V gene, CDR1 is SQVTM and CDR2 is ANQGSEA. V lost 0 bases and J lost 6; bases outside the gene matches: 2. CDR3: CSVEDPSGGEQYF. The DNA for the CDR3 is TGCAGCGTTGAAGATCCTAGCGGGGGCGAGCAGTACTTC.

This chain links TRBV9 with TRBJ2-5; TRBD1 agrees at 7 bases. This CDR3 has 15 residues. Germline V lookup: CDR1 SGDLS, CDR2 YYNGEE. Trimming took 2 bases from V and 1 from J; bases not matched to a gene: 5. The CDR3 region has the DNA TGTGCCAGCAGCGTTACAGGGGATTTCCAAGAGACCCAGTACTTC. It yields the protein CASSVTGDFQETQYF.

This clonotype was counted many times. For the CDR3, the DNA is TGTGCCAGCAGTTACTACCGGACAGGACACGAGCAGTACTTC. Its translation: CASSYYRTGHEQYF. V is TRBV6-5 and J is TRBJ2-7; 7 nucleotides match TRBD1. The V gene's germline CDR1 is MNHEY and CDR2 SVGAGI. The CDR3 consists of 14 residues. J lost 5 bases, V lost 1 base, and 5 bases had no gene match.

This clonotype has only a few counts. The genes are TRBV19 and TRBJ2-7; D is perhaps TRBD2 (5 bases). This CDR3 spans 15 amino acids. V dropped 5 bases and J dropped 0 bases, with 14 bases sitting between them. Looked up from germline, CDR1 is LNHDA and CDR2 is SQIVND (reference sequence). DNA of the CDR3: TGTGCCAGTAGTTACGGACTGACTCCCTCCTACGAGCAGTACTTC. It codes for CASSYGLTPSYEQYF.